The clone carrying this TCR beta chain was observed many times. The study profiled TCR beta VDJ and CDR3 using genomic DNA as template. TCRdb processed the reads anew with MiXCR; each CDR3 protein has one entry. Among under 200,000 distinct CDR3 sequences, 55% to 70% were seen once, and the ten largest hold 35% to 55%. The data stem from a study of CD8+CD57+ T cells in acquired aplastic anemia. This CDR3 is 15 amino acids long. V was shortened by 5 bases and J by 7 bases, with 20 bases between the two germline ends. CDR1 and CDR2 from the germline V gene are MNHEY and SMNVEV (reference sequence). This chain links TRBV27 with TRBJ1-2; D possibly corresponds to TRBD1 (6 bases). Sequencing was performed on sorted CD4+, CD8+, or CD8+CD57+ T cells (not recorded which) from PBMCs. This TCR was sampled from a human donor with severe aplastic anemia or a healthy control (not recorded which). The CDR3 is CASSPAWAGAAGYTF. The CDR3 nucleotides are TGTGCCAGCAGTCCGGCTTGGGCGGGGGCGGCTGGCTACACCTTC.